This T cell receptor beta chain was sequenced in a study of vaccination and CD4 T cells after COVID-19. Study as a whole: Post-COVID sampling occurred a median around 100 days after diagnosis (range 35 to 161). Researchers treated cells with overlapping spike peptides taken from SARS-CoV-2, HCoV-NL63, HCoV-OC43 and HCoV-229E.

Cultured CD4+ T-cell DNA underwent Oncomine TCR Beta short-read sequencing. TCRdb re-called the PCR reads through MiXCR, storing one row per CDR3 protein. The repertoire includes 15,000 to 20,000 distinct CDR3 sequences, approximately 50% of them detected once, and around 30% sits in the top ten. Sample treatment: approximately nine-day PBMC culture with coronavirus spike peptide pools or control peptides (ViraFEST assay). Wells contained two million PBMCs each, and these were cultured with 7.5 to 10 IU/ml IL-2 and roughly 10 ug/ml peptide pools. Concerning this clonotype itself: What it recognizes is unknown.

V was trimmed by 5 bases and J by 6 bases, leaving 12 bases between them. Germline V gene lookup returns CDR1 SEHNR and CDR2 FQNEAQ (reference sequence). This CDR3 has 13 residues. The origin of this receptor is a human donor with COVID-19. Source: cultured CD4+ T cells from blood, taken after SARS-CoV-2 vaccination. V gene TRBV7-9 combines with J gene TRBJ2-3, with a weak D call TRBD1 (7 bases). DNA of the CDR3: TGTGCCAGCAGCCGGGGGACAGTTGATACGCAGTATTTT. Translating gives CASSRGTVDTQYF.